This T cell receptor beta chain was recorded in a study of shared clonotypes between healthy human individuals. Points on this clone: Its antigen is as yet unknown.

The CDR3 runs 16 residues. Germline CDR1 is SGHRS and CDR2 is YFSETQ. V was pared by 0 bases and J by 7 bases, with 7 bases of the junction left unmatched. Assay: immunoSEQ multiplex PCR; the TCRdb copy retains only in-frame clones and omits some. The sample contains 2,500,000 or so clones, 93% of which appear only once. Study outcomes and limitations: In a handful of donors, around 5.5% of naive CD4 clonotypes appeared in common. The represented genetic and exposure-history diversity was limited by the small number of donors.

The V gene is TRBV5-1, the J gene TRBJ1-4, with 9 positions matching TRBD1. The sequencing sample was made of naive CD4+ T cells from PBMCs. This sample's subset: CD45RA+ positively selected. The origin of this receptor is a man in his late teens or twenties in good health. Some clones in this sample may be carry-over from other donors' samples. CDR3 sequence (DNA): TGCGCCAGCAGCTTGGGGCGGACAGGGGTTGCTGAAAAACTGTTTTTT. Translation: CASSLGRTGVAEKLFF. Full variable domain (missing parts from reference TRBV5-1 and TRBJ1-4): KAGVTQTPRYLIKTRGQQVTLSCSPISGHRSVSWYQQTPGQGLQFLFEYFSETQRNKGNFPGRFSGRQFSNSRSEMNVSTLELGDSALYLCASSLGRTGVAEKLFFGSGTQLSVL.